One and the same sample provided the 17 T cell receptor beta chains below, sequenced in a study of blood T cell repertoires in COVID-19. The table came from immunoSEQ multiplex PCR; TCRdb's copy has only in-frame clones and leaves some out. In the table there are some 170,000 clones, about 88% of which are singletons. The sample consisted of peripheral blood. The receptors derive from a man in his fifties or sixties with active or convalescent COVID-19.

This chain's CDR3 is CASSRGWTGWDYTF. CDR3 bases: TGTGCCAGCAGTCGTGGTTGGACAGGGTGGGACTACACCTTC. The gene calls are TRBV7-8 and TRBJ1-2; 8 bases fit TRBD1. This CDR3 is built from 14 residues. The ends lost 6 bases at V and 10 bases at J; junction bases unmatched: 13. The germline V gene has CDR1 SGHVS and CDR2 FQNEAQ.

The rearrangement joins TRBV23-1 to TRBJ1-5; D is possibly TRBD1 (5 bases). TRBV23-1 belongs to the ORF category, with a function that is uncertain. V lost 4 bases and J lost 0, with 13 bases in between. The CDR3 consists of 16 residues. CDR3 loop: CASSPWDFYSNQPQHF. The DNA for the CDR3 is TGCGCCAGCAGTCCTTGGGACTTTTATAGCAATCAGCCCCAGCATTTT.

The rearrangement links TRBV5-1 to TRBJ2-3; D is uncertain. Trimming removed 2 bases from V and 0 bases from J, with 7 bases in between. The germline V gene has CDR1 SGHRS and CDR2 YFSETQ. The CDR3 runs to 14 residues. CDR3 in amino acids: CASSFLSSTDTQYF. DNA of the CDR3: TGCGCCAGCAGCTTCTTATCTAGCACAGATACGCAGTATTTT.

The chain joins TRBV19 to TRBJ1-2; 9 bases map to TRBD1. Germline CDR1 reads LNHDA; CDR2 reads SQIVND (reference sequence). V shed 6 bases, J shed 3 bases, and the junction held 5 bases outside the gene matches. CDR3 size: 14 residues. The chain's CDR3 is CASRRDREDYGYTF. CDR3 coding DNA: TGTGCCAGTAGACGGGACAGGGAAGACTATGGCTACACCTTC.

The chain couples TRBV24-1 to TRBJ2-2; 7 bases are shared with TRBD1. The CDR3 contains 15 residues. Germline CDR1 and CDR2: KGHDR and SFDVKD. V was clipped by 4 bases and J by 4 bases; unmatched bases: 5. CDR3 sequence reads: CATSDRDRVTGELFF. CDR3 DNA: TGTGCCACCAGTGACCGGGACAGAGTCACCGGGGAGCTGTTTTTT.

The chain employs TRBV2 and TRBJ1-2; D not certain. V lost 7 bases to trimming and J lost 3 bases, with 9 bases between them. Germline-derived CDR1 and CDR2 are SNHLY and FYNNEI. The CDR3 has 12 amino acids. CDR3 in amino acids: CASKVQDYGYTF. The CDR3 DNA sequence: TGTGCCAGCAAAGTCCAGGACTATGGCTACACCTTC.

J is TRBJ2-7 and V is TRBV6-5; perhaps TRBD2 as D (6 bases). V shed 7 bases and J shed 5 bases, with 21 bases lying between them. There are 15 residues in the CDR3. CDR1 and CDR2 from the germline V gene are MNHEY and SVGAGI. CDR3 nucleotides: TGTGCCAGCACCCCGGGCGGGGCAGTAGCTAACGAGCAGTACTTC. Protein sequence: CASTPGGAVANEQYF.

The chain uses TRBV5-5 and TRBJ1-2; TRBD1 agrees at 8 bases. The J segment lost 2 bases and the V segment lost 0 bases, leaving 3 bases of the junction unmatched. Germline V gene data show CDR1 as SGHKS and CDR2 as YYEKEE (reference sequence). The CDR3 consists of 15 residues. Here the CDR3 DNA reads TGTGCCAGCAGCTTGGTACAGGGGGGAAACTATGGCTACACCTTC. This gives the protein CASSLVQGGNYGYTF.

The chain carries TRBV19 and TRBJ1-1; D possibly corresponds to TRBD1 (6 bases). This CDR3 has 15 amino acids. The germline CDR1 and CDR2 sequences are LNHDA and SQIVND (reference sequence). Deletions cut 5 bases from V and 0 bases from J, with 13 bases between. Written as DNA, the CDR3 is TGTGCCAGTAGTTCGCAGGGGCAGATGAACACTGAAGCTTTCTTT. The encoded protein is CASSSQGQMNTEAFF.

The chain joins TRBV3-1 (or the pseudogene TRBV3-2) to TRBJ1-2; TRBD1 matches 9 bases. CDR1 and CDR2 (germline): LGHDT, YNNKEL (reference sequence). V shed 0 bases and J 1 base; nucleotides not matched to a gene: 3. The CDR3 is 16 amino acids. The CDR3 DNA is TGTGCCAGCAGCCAAGAAGGGGACAGGGTTAACTATGGCTACACCTTC. Its protein is CASSQEGDRVNYGYTF.

V usage is TRBV19 and J usage is TRBJ2-5; the D gene is possibly TRBD2 (5 bases). The V gene lost 3 bases and the J gene lost 2 bases, with 10 bases spanning the gap. Germline-derived CDR1 and CDR2 are LNHDA and SQIVND (reference sequence). The CDR3 covers 14 residues. CDR3 DNA: TGTGCCAGTAGTATCCGGGAAGGACAAGAGACCCAGTACTTC. Protein: CASSIREGQETQYF.

The V and J genes are TRBV5-6 and TRBJ2-4; D may be TRBD2 (6 bases). V was shortened by 1 base and J by 3 bases, with 14 bases between the two germline ends. The CDR3 length is 16 residues. Germline V lookup: CDR1 SGHDT, CDR2 YYEEEE. CDR3: CASSLYGGDDKNIQYF. Written as DNA, the CDR3 is TGTGCCAGCAGCTTGTACGGGGGTGACGACAAAAACATTCAGTACTTC. Combining the CDR3 with reference TRBV5-6 and TRBJ2-4 gives the whole variable domain DAGVTQSPTHLIKTRGQQVTLRCSPKSGHDTVSWYQQALGQGPQFIFQYYEEEERQRGNFPDRFSGHQFPNYSSELNVNALLLGDSALYLCASSLYGGDDKNIQYFGAGTRLSVL.

The V and J genes are TRBV28 and TRBJ2-7, with TRBD2 matching over 12 bases. The CDR3 is made up of 16 amino acids. Trimming at V came to 4 bases and at J to 1 base, leaving 5 bases not matched to a gene. In germline, CDR1 is MDHEN, CDR2 SYDVKM. The CDR3 nucleotides read TGTGCCAGCAGTTACGGACTAGCGGGACAGTCCTACGAGCAGTACTTC. Amino acid sequence: CASSYGLAGQSYEQYF.

This clone was seen once. This sequence joins TRBV6-5 and TRBJ1-4; no clear D gene. Trimming took off 1 base at V and 7 bases at J, with 13 bases between the two ends. The germline gives CDR1 MNHEY, CDR2 SVGAGI. The CDR3 spans 15 residues. CDR3 bases: TGTGCCAGCAGTTACTTAGCTGGCCTAGGTGAAAAACTGTTTTTT. Encoded protein: CASSYLAGLGEKLFF.

The chain combines TRBV6-1 with TRBJ1-2, with 7 bases identical to TRBD1. CDR1 and CDR2 from the germline V gene are MNHNS and SASEGT. V was clipped by 3 bases and J by 4 bases; unmatched bases: 17. There are 18 residues in the CDR3. CDR3: CASSDLTGLGRSAYGYTF. The CDR3, as DNA: TGTGCCAGCAGTGATCTGACAGGGCTTGGGCGGTCGGCCTATGGCTACACCTTC.

The chain carries TRBV5-6 and TRBJ1-2, with a weak D call TRBD1 (6 bases). Trimming left V 0 bases short and J 2 bases short, with 11 bases between. This CDR3 spans 15 amino acids. Per germline, CDR1 SGHDT and CDR2 YYEEEE. DNA for the CDR3: TGTGCCAGCAGCTTGGACAGGGTGCTGAACTATGGCTACACCTTC. Protein sequence: CASSLDRVLNYGYTF.

The J gene is TRBJ1-2, the V gene TRBV11-2; 7 nucleotides match TRBD1. The CDR3 length is 13 residues. Germline CDR1 and CDR2: SGHAT and FQNNGV. V gave up 1 base and J gave up 4 bases; unmatched junction bases: 0. CDR3 region: CASSLGTGYGYTF. CDR3 nucleotides: TGTGCCAGCAGCTTAGGGACAGGCTATGGCTACACCTTC.